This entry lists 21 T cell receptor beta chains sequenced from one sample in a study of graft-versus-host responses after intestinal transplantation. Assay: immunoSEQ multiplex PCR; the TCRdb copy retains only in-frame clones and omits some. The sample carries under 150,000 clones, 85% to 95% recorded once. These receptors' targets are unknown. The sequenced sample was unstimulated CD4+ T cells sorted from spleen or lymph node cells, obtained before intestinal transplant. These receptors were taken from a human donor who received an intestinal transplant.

In DNA form, the CDR3 reads TGTGCCAGCAGTCGGTTAGCGAGAAGCTCCTACAATGAGCAGTTCTTC. Its translation: CASSRLARSSYNEQFF. This chain connects TRBV25-1 to TRBJ2-1; D perhaps matches TRBD2 (5 bases). The V gene lost 5 bases and the J gene lost 0 bases, with 14 bases spanning the gap. This CDR3 region has 16 residues. Germline V lookup: CDR1 MGHDK, CDR2 SYGVNS.

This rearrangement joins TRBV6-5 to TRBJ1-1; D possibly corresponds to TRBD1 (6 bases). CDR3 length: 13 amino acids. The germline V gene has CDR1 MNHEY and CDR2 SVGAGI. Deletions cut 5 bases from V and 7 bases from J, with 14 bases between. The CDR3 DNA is TGTGCCAGCAGTCCCGTAGACAGGTATGAAGCTTTCTTT. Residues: CASSPVDRYEAFF.

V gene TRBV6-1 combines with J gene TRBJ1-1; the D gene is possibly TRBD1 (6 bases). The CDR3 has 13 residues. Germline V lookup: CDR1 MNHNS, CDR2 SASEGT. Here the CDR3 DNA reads TGTGATCCAGGGGATTATTTAGTTGCTGAAGCTTTCTTT. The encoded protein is CDPGDYLVAEAFF.

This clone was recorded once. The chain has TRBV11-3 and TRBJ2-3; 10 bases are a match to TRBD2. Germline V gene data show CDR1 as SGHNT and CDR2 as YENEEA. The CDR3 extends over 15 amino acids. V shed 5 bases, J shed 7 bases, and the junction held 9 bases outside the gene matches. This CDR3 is CASSGPGTSANTQYF. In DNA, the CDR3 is TGTGCCAGCAGCGGACCCGGGACTAGCGCGAATACGCAGTATTTT.

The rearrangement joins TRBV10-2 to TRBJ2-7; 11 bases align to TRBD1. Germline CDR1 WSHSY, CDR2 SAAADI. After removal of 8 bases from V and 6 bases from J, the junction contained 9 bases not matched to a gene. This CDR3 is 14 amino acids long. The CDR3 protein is CASRLTGTGGEQYF. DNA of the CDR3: TGCGCCAGCCGCTTGACCGGGACAGGGGGCGAGCAGTACTTC.

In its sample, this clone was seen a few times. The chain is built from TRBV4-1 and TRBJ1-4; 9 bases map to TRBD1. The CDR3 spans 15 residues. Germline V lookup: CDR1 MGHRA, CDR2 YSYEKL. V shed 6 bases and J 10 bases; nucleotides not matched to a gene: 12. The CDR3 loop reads CASRPAGQGRGKLFF. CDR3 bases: TGCGCCAGCAGGCCCGCGGGACAGGGAAGGGGAAAACTGTTTTTT.

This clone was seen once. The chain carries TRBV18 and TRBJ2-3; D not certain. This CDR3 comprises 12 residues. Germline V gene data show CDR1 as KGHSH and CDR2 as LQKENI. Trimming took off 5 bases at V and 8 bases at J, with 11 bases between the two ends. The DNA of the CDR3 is TGTGCCAGCTCAAACACAGATGGTACGCAGTATTTT. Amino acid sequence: CASSNTDGTQYF.

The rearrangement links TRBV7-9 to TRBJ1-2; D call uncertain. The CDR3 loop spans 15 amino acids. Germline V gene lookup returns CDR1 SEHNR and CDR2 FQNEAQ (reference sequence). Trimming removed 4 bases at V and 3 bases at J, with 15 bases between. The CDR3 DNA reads TGTGCCAGCAGCTCCGGACGGCTGCTTTACTATGGCTACACCTTC. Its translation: CASSSGRLLYYGYTF.

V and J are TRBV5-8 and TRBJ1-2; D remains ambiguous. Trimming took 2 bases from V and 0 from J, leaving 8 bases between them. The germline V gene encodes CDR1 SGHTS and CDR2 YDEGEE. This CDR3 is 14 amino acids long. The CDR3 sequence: CASSFGPSNYGYTF. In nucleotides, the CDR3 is TGTGCCAGCAGCTTCGGCCCCTCTAACTATGGCTACACCTTC.

The CDR3 coding sequence is TGTGCCAGCAGCTTACAATGGCGGAACACCGGGGAGCTGTTTTTT. Translation: CASSLQWRNTGELFF. V gene TRBV7-8 combines with J gene TRBJ2-2; unclear D gene. V shed 2 bases and J shed 1 base, with 8 bases lying between them. The germline V gene encodes CDR1 SGHVS and CDR2 FQNEAQ. The CDR3 has 15 amino acids.

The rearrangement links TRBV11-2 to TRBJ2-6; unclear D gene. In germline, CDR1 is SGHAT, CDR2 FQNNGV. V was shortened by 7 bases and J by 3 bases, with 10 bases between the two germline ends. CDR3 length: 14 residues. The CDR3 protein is CASKSSFGANVLTF. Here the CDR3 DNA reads TGTGCCAGCAAGTCCAGTTTTGGGGCCAACGTCCTGACTTTC.

CDR3 DNA: TGTGCCAGCTCAGGGCAGGGTGAGGACACTGAAGCTTTCTTT. This encodes CASSGQGEDTEAFF. The chain recombines TRBV18 with TRBJ1-1; TRBD1 is a possible D gene (5 bases). The CDR3 extends over 14 amino acids. In germline, CDR1 is KGHSH, CDR2 LQKENI. The V end lost 5 bases, the J end lost 3 bases, and 13 bases lay between the germline ends.

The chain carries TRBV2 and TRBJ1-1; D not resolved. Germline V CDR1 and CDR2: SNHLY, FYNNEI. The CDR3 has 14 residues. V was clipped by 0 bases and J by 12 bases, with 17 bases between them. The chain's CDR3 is CASSEALLLGRSFF. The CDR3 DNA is TGTGCCAGCAGTGAAGCGCTTCTCCTAGGGCGATCTTTCTTT.

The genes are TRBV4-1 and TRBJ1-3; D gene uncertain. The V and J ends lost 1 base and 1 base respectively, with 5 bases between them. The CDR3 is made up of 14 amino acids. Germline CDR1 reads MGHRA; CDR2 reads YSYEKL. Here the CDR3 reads CASSQAVSGNTIYF. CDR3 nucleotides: TGCGCCAGCAGCCAAGCTGTTTCTGGAAACACCATATATTTT.

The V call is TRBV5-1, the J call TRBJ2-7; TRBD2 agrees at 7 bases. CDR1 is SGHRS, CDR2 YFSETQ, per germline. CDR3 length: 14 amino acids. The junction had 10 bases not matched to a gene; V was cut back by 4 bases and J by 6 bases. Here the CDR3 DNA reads TGCGCCAGCAGCCGGAGAGGTGGGGGGGGCGAGCAGTACTTC. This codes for CASSRRGGGGEQYF.

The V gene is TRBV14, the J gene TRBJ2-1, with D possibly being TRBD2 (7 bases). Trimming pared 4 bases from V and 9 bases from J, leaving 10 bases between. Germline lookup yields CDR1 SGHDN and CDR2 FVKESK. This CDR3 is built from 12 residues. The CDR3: CASSPGEGEQFF. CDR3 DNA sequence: TGTGCCAGCAGCCCAGGGGAGGGTGAGCAGTTCTTC.

As DNA, the CDR3 is TGTGCCAGTACCGGGAATCCCCCTTACGAGCAGTACTTC. Residues: CASTGNPPYEQYF. This chain connects TRBV2 to TRBJ2-7, with D tentatively TRBD2 (5 bases). V dropped 9 bases and J dropped 4 bases, with 16 bases sitting between them. Germline V gives CDR1 SNHLY, CDR2 FYNNEI. The CDR3 runs 13 residues.

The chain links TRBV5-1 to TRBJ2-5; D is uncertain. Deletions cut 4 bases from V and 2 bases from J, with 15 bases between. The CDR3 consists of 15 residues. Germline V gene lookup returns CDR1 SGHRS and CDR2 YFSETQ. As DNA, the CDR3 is TGCGCCAGCAGCCCCTACCCCGGGCAGCAAGAGACCCAGTACTTC. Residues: CASSPYPGQQETQYF.

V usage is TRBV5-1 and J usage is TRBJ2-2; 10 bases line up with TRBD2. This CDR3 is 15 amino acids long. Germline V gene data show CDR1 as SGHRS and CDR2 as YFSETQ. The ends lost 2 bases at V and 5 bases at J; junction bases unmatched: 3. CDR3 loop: CASSFNSGGTGELFF. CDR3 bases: TGCGCCAGCAGCTTTAATAGCGGGGGGACCGGGGAGCTGTTTTTT.

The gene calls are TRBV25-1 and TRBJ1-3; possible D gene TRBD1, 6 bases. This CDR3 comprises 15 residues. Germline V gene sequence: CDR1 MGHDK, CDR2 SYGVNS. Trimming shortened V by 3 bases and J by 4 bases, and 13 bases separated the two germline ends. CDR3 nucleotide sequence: TGTGCCAGCAGTGATCCCGGCAGGGGAGGAAACACCATATATTTT. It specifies CASSDPGRGGNTIYF.

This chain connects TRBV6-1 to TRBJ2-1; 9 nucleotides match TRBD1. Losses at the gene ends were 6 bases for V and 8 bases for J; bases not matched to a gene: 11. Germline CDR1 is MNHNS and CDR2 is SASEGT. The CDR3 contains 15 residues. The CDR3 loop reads CASRQRGTGRDEQFF. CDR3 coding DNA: TGTGCCAGCAGGCAGCGCGGGACAGGGAGGGATGAGCAGTTCTTC.